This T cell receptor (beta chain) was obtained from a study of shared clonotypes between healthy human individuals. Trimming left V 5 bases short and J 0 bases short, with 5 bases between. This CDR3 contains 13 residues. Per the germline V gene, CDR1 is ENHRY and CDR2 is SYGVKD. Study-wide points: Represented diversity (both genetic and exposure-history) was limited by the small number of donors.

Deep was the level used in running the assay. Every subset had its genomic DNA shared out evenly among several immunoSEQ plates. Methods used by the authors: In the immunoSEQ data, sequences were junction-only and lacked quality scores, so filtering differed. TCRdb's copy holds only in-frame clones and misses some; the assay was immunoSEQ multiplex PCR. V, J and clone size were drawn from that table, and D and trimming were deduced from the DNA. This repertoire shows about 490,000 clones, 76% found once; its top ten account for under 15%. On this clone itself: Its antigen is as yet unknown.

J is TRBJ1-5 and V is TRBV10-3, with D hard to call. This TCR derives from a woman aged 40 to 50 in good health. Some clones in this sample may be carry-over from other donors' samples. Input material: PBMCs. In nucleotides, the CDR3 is TGTGCCATCAGTACACTTAGCAATCAGCCCCAGCATTTT. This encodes CAISTLSNQPQHF.